The 29 T cell receptor beta chains in this list originate from one sample, sequenced in a study of response to subunit inactivated influenza vaccine. TCRdb fed the RT-PCR reads into MiXCR, producing one record per CDR3 protein. The table includes roughly 620,000 distinct CDR3 sequences, roughly 12% detected once. These data were also filed under a second study, of T cells expressing NK-cell markers. From that study: The cDNA for TCR beta came from 5'RACE template switching with UMIs.

This specimen was PBMCs from blood, taken on the day of vaccination. The receptors here all came from a man aged 45-65 years who received an inactivated influenza vaccine.

This clonotype was seen a few times. The rearrangement joins TRBV7-8 to TRBJ1-2; D may be TRBD1 (5 bases). CDR1 and CDR2 (germline): SGHVS, FQNEAQ. V was cut by 4 bases and J by 3 bases, with 18 bases left in between. This CDR3 region has 16 residues. The DNA of the CDR3 is TGTGCCAGCAGCTCCCAGACAATCCAGGGACACTATGGCTACACCTTC. Encoded protein: CASSSQTIQGHYGYTF.

This clonotype was seen only a few times. This sequence joins TRBV12-3 or TRBV12-4 and TRBJ2-7, with D perhaps matching TRBD2 (5 bases). The CDR3 contains 12 residues. V lost 10 bases and J lost 2, with 12 bases in between. The CDR3 loop reads CATGTHPYEQYF. The CDR3 DNA is TGTGCCACGGGAACCCACCCCTACGAGCAGTACTTC.

This clonotype was observed a few times. V and J are TRBV20-1 and TRBJ2-5; D gene ambiguous. Between the trimmed V and J ends, which lost 4 bases and 3 bases, there was a span of 9 bases. Germline V CDR1 and CDR2: DFQATT, SNEGSKA (reference sequence). The CDR3 spans 12 residues. The CDR3 region is CSAKSAEETQYF. For the CDR3, the DNA is TGCAGTGCTAAATCCGCGGAAGAGACCCAGTACTTC.

This clonotype occurred many times. The chain uses TRBV29-1 and TRBJ1-1, with D possibly TRBD1 on 5 matching bases. The CDR3 contains 11 residues. Germline V gene lookup returns CDR1 SQVTM and CDR2 ANQGSEA. The ends were cut back, 5 bases at V and 5 bases at J, with 9 bases in the middle. The chain's CDR3 is CSVNEGTEAFF. In DNA form, the CDR3 reads TGCAGCGTTAACGAGGGGACTGAAGCTTTCTTT.

This clonotype was recorded a few times. The chain has TRBV5-6 and TRBJ2-3; possibly TRBD2 for D (6 bases). The germline CDR1 and CDR2 sequences are SGHDT and YYEEEE. The CDR3 is 15 amino acids. V lost 3 bases and J 1 base, leaving 12 bases between the germline ends. This CDR3 reads CASSWRDWRTDTQYF. For the CDR3, the DNA is TGTGCCAGCAGCTGGAGGGACTGGCGCACAGATACGCAGTATTTT.

This clonotype was recorded a few times. This chain connects TRBV12-3 or TRBV12-4 to TRBJ2-3, with 9 positions matching TRBD1. The CDR3 runs to 13 residues. J was trimmed by 4 bases and V by 9 bases; bases with no gene match: 5. The CDR3 sequence: CASTGTGSDTQYF. CDR3 nucleotide sequence: TGTGCCAGTACCGGGACAGGGTCAGATACGCAGTATTTT.

This clonotype was detected only a few times. The chain has TRBV28 and TRBJ1-2, with TRBD1 matching over 8 bases. This CDR3 is built from 12 residues. CDR1 and CDR2 (germline): MDHEN, SYDVKM. The junction had 6 bases not matched to a gene; V was cut back by 11 bases and J by 4 bases. The CDR3 DNA sequence: TGTGCCGCCGGGACAGGTCGCTATGGCTACACCTTC. This encodes CAAGTGRYGYTF.

In this sample, this clonotype turned up a few times. V usage is TRBV18 and J usage is TRBJ2-7; 7 nucleotides align to TRBD1. Germline trimming cut 3 bases from V and 0 bases from J; bases unmatched to any gene: 5. CDR1 KGHSH and CDR2 LQKENI come from the germline V gene. The CDR3 has 15 amino acids. The CDR3 region is CASSPADRNSYEQYF. Here the CDR3 DNA reads TGTGCCAGCTCACCGGCGGACAGGAACTCCTACGAGCAGTACTTC.

The chain recombines TRBV19 with TRBJ2-1; D gene ambiguous. Germline assignment: CDR1 LNHDA and CDR2 SQIVND (reference sequence). The CDR3 runs 13 residues. The V end lost 3 bases, the J end lost 3 bases, and 6 bases lay between the germline ends. CDR3 protein: CASSIGSYNEQFF. In DNA, the CDR3 is TGTGCCAGTAGTATCGGCAGCTACAATGAGCAGTTCTTC. Using reference TRBV19 and TRBJ2-1 for the parts outside the CDR3, the full variable domain is DGGITQSPKYLFRKEGQNVTLSCEQNLNHDAMYWYRQDPGQGLRLIYYSQIVNDFQKGDIAEGYSVSREKKESFPLTVTSAQKNPTAFYLCASSIGSYNEQFFGPGTRLTVL.

This clonotype was picked up many times. The genes are TRBV7-9 and TRBJ1-1; D is perhaps TRBD1 (6 bases). Trimming removed 5 bases from V and 11 bases from J, with 12 bases in between. This CDR3 spans 11 amino acids. The germline gives CDR1 SEHNR, CDR2 FQNEAQ (reference sequence). Here the CDR3 reads CASSTGFGAFF. In nucleotides, the CDR3 is TGTGCCAGCAGCACAGGGTTTGGCGCTTTCTTT. Together with reference TRBV7-9 and TRBJ1-1, the CDR3 gives the full variable domain: DTGVSQNPRHKITKRGQNVTFRCDPISEHNRLYWYRQTLGQGPEFLTYFQNEAQLEKSRLLSDRFSAERPKGSFSTLEIQRTEQGDSAMYLCASSTGFGAFFGQGTRLTVV.

This clonotype came up many times. The chain carries TRBV5-1 and TRBJ1-6, with D hard to call. Germline values: CDR1 SGHRS, CDR2 YFSETQ. The CDR3 spans 15 residues. With 1 base removed from V and 7 bases from J, the gap between germline ends came to 12 bases. The CDR3 here is CASSLSTGPNSPLHF. The CDR3, as DNA: TGCGCCAGCAGCTTGTCGACGGGCCCCAATTCACCCCTCCACTTT.

In this sample, this clonotype turned up a few times. The rearrangement uses TRBV7-9 and TRBJ2-5; maybe TRBD1 (5 bases). This CDR3 has 15 amino acids. V gave up 5 bases and J gave up 5 bases, with 18 bases separating them. Germline V gene data show CDR1 as SEHNR and CDR2 as FQNEAQ (reference sequence). The CDR3 loop reads CASSHRMGPKETQYF. CDR3 in DNA: TGTGCCAGCAGCCACCGAATGGGGCCTAAGGAGACCCAGTACTTC.

J is TRBJ2-1 and V is TRBV20-1; 8 bases are shared with TRBD1. Germline CDR1 reads DFQATT; CDR2 reads SNEGSKA (reference sequence). V trimming: 6 bases; J trimming: 5 bases; junction bases outside the gene matches: 3. CDR3 size: 12 residues. As DNA, the CDR3 is TGCAGTGCCGTGACAGGGGACAATGAGCAGTTCTTC. Protein: CSAVTGDNEQFF.

The rearrangement links TRBV7-9 to TRBJ2-7; 7 bases line up with TRBD1. The CDR3 is made up of 15 amino acids. Germline V gene sequence: CDR1 SEHNR, CDR2 FQNEAQ (reference sequence). V lost 5 bases and J lost 2; bases outside the gene matches: 9. The CDR3 here is CASSPKTGNPYEQYF. In DNA, the CDR3 is TGTGCCAGCAGCCCAAAGACAGGGAACCCCTACGAGCAGTACTTC.

The V call is TRBV28, the J call TRBJ2-1, with a tentative D call TRBD2 (6 bases). Germline V gene data show CDR1 as MDHEN and CDR2 as SYDVKM. This CDR3 is built from 16 residues. V was clipped by 2 bases and J by 6 bases, with 17 bases between them. The DNA for the CDR3 is TGTGCCAGCAGTTTAGTGCGCTCTTTCGGGGGCAATGAGCAGTTCTTC. Translated, it gives CASSLVRSFGGNEQFF.

This chain links TRBV15 with TRBJ2-6; possibly TRBD1 for D (5 bases). The CDR3 is 16 amino acids. Trimming took 1 base from V and 4 from J, leaving 11 bases between them. CDR1 is LNHNV and CDR2 is YYDKDF in the germline V gene (reference sequence). In DNA, the CDR3 is TGTGCCACCAGCAGAGGGTTGGGGCGCGGGGCCAACGTCCTGACTTTC. It is translated as CATSRGLGRGANVLTF. Full variable domain (rest looked up from reference TRBV15 and TRBJ2-6): DAMVIQNPRYQVTQFGKPVTLSCSQTLNHNVMYWYQQKSSQAPKLLFHYYDKDFNNEADTPDNFQSRRPNTSFCFLDIRSPGLGDTAMYLCATSRGLGRGANVLTFGAGSRLTVL.

The chain employs TRBV10-2 and TRBJ2-1; D remains ambiguous. Germline lookup yields CDR1 WSHSY and CDR2 SAAADI. Between the trimmed V and J ends, which lost 2 bases and 7 bases, there was a span of 18 bases. The CDR3 loop spans 16 amino acids. CDR3 sequence: CASSESRRTHGNEQFF. CDR3 nucleotides: TGCGCCAGCAGTGAGAGCAGAAGGACCCATGGGAATGAGCAGTTCTTC.

The chain carries TRBV7-2 and TRBJ1-4, with a possible D match to TRBD1 (5 bases). This CDR3 is 13 amino acids long. Germline V gives CDR1 SGHTA, CDR2 FQGNSA. V was trimmed by 1 base and J by 8 bases, leaving 8 bases between them. In nucleotides, the CDR3 is TGTGCCAGCAGCTTAGGACAGAAAGAAAAACTGTTTTTT. This gives the protein CASSLGQKEKLFF.

The chain uses TRBV12-3 or TRBV12-4 and TRBJ2-1; 11 bases fit TRBD2. The CDR3 is made up of 14 amino acids. Trimming took 10 bases from V and 3 from J; bases not matched to a gene: 5. CDR3 sequence: CATKLAGVYNEQFF. Here the CDR3 DNA reads TGTGCCACCAAACTAGCGGGGGTCTACAATGAGCAGTTCTTC.

The genes are TRBV2 and TRBJ2-4; D is possibly TRBD1 (6 bases). Trimming took off 10 bases at V and 0 bases at J, with 10 bases between the two ends. This CDR3 has 13 residues. CDR1 is SNHLY and CDR2 is FYNNEI in the germline V gene. CDR3 DNA: TGTGCCACCACAGGGAAAGCCAAAAACATTCAGTACTTC. This codes for CATTGKAKNIQYF.

At least ten counts were recorded for this clonotype. The chain has TRBV15 and TRBJ2-7; D possibly corresponds to TRBD1 (5 bases). CDR1 and CDR2 (germline): LNHNV, YYDKDF (reference sequence). Trimming shortened V by 3 bases and J by 0 bases, and 6 bases separated the two germline ends. The CDR3 covers 13 residues. CDR3 sequence: CATSRDISYEQYF. CDR3 coding DNA: TGTGCCACCAGCAGGGACATCTCCTACGAGCAGTACTTC.

This clonotype occurred a few times. V gene TRBV6-2 or TRBV6-3 combines with J gene TRBJ1-1, with D maybe TRBD1 (6 bases). CDR3 length: 16 amino acids. Per the germline V gene, CDR1 is MNHEY and CDR2 is SVGEGT. Trimming pared 4 bases from V and 0 bases from J, leaving 15 bases between. CDR3 region: CASSSRGGGLNTEAFF. DNA for the CDR3: TGTGCCAGCAGTTCGCGAGGGGGGGGCTTGAACACTGAAGCTTTCTTT.

The rearrangement links TRBV9 to TRBJ2-7; tentatively, D is TRBD1 or TRBD2 (5 bases each). Looked up from germline, CDR1 is SGDLS and CDR2 is YYNGEE. This CDR3 region has 14 residues. V was clipped by 0 bases and J by 10 bases, with 17 bases between them. Here the CDR3 reads CASSVDGGNGLQYF. The CDR3 nucleotides are TGTGCCAGCAGCGTAGATGGGGGTAACGGACTTCAGTACTTC.

The table lists this clonotype with a few counts. The chain's CDR3 is CAISDLQANYGYTF. CDR3 coding DNA: TGTGCCATCAGTGATCTACAGGCGAACTATGGCTACACCTTC. The genes are TRBV10-3 and TRBJ1-2; D is perhaps TRBD1 (5 bases). The CDR3 is 14 residues long. Germline CDR1 reads ENHRY; CDR2 reads SYGVKD. Trimming pared 3 bases from V and 2 bases from J, leaving 10 bases between.

CDR3 loop: CASSLYAGTYNEQFF. The CDR3 DNA follows: TGTGCCAGCAGTTTATATGCAGGTACCTACAATGAGCAGTTCTTC. This chain joins TRBV27 and TRBJ2-1; unclear D gene. This CDR3 spans 15 amino acids. CDR1 and CDR2 (germline): MNHEY, SMNVEV (reference sequence). V shed 1 base and J shed 2 bases, with 9 bases lying between them.

Only a few counts were recorded for this clonotype. The chain has TRBV7-2 and TRBJ2-1, with D maybe TRBD2 (6 bases). CDR1 is SGHTA and CDR2 is FQGNSA in the germline V gene. The CDR3 is 16 amino acids. Trimming stripped 1 base from V and 4 bases from J, with 14 bases between. CDR3 sequence: CASSLGFGGRYNEQFF. The CDR3 nucleotides are TGTGCCAGCAGCTTAGGGTTCGGAGGGAGATACAATGAGCAGTTCTTC.

This sequence joins TRBV6-1 and TRBJ2-2, with 10 bases lining up with TRBD2. The CDR3 is 16 amino acids. J lost 5 bases, V lost 7 bases, and 10 bases had no gene match. The germline CDR1 and CDR2 sequences are MNHNS and SASEGT. CDR3 region: CASTRLAGARTGELFF. The CDR3 region has the DNA TGTGCCAGCACACGGCTAGCGGGGGCGAGGACCGGGGAGCTGTTTTTT.

At least ten counts were recorded for this clonotype. V and J are TRBV4-2 and TRBJ2-3; no clear D. CDR3 size: 13 residues. Between the trimmed V and J ends, which lost 1 base and 2 bases, there was a span of 4 bases. Germline V gene sequence: CDR1 LGHNA, CDR2 YNFKEQ. DNA for the CDR3: TGTGCCAGCAGCCAAGCGTCCACAGATACGCAGTATTTT. Translating it yields CASSQASTDTQYF.

The chain combines TRBV20-1 with TRBJ2-1; D is ambiguous. V dropped 2 bases and J dropped 4 bases, with 9 bases sitting between them. The germline gives CDR1 DFQATT, CDR2 SNEGSKA (reference sequence). The CDR3 covers 13 residues. CDR3 residues: CSARLRTYNEQFF. The CDR3 bases are TGCAGTGCTAGACTTAGGACGTACAATGAGCAGTTCTTC.